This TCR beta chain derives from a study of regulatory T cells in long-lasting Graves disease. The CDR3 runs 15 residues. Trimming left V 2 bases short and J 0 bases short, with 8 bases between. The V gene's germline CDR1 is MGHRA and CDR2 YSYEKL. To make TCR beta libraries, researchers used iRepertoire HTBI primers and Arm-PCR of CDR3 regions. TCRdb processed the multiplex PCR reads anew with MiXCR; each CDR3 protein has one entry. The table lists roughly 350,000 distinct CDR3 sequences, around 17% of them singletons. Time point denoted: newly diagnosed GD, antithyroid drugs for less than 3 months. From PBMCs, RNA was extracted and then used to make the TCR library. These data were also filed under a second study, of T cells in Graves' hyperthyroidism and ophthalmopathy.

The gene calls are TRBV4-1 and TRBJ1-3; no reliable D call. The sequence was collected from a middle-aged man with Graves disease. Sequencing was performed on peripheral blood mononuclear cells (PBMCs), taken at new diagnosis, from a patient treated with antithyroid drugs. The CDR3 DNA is TGCGCCAGCAGCCAATTTATGAACTCTGGAAACACCATATATTTT. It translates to CASSQFMNSGNTIYF.